A single sample is the source of the 21 T cell receptor beta chains below, sequenced in a study of graft-versus-host responses after intestinal transplantation. Antigens for these TCRs are unknown. The method was immunoSEQ multiplex PCR; TCRdb's version includes in-frame clones alone and lacks a portion of them. The sample shows about 59,000 clones, around 92% of them seen only once. Sample: unstimulated CD4+ T cells sorted from spleen or lymph node cells, taken before transplant. The receptors here all came from a human donor who was the organ donor for an intestinal transplant.

CDR3 sequence (DNA): TGTGCCAGCAGGCCCGGGGGGAAAGGAAAGACCGGGGAGCTGTTTTTT. Translation: CASRPGGKGKTGELFF. V is TRBV7-2 and J is TRBJ2-2, with TRBD2 matching over 7 bases. Germline CDR1 and CDR2: SGHTA and FQGNSA. V trimming: 6 bases; J trimming: 5 bases; junction bases outside the gene matches: 12. This CDR3 is 16 amino acids long.

The gene calls are TRBV6-1 and TRBJ1-2; perhaps TRBD1 as D (5 bases). Germline V lookup: CDR1 MNHNS, CDR2 SASEGT. Trimming cost V 9 bases and J 3 bases, with 20 bases left between them. The CDR3 runs to 15 residues. Here the CDR3 reads CASVGWPQGDYGYTF. The CDR3, as DNA: TGTGCCAGTGTTGGTTGGCCGCAGGGTGACTATGGCTACACCTTC.

Points on this clone: Its ends do not fully match the called genes, so a read error is possible. The chain combines TRBV5-4 with TRBJ1-2; the D is unclear. The CDR3 runs to 13 residues. In germline, CDR1 is SGHNT, CDR2 YYREEE (reference sequence). The CDR3 bases are TGTACCAGCAGCTTACAGACTAACTATGGCTACACCTTC. Translated, it gives CTSSLQTNYGYTF.

This chain joins TRBV7-6 and TRBJ1-2; TRBD1 might be the D (5 bases). The CDR3 spans 13 residues. Trimming cost V 1 base and J 8 bases, with 11 bases left between them. Germline V gene sequence: CDR1 SGHVS, CDR2 FNYEAQ. The CDR3 here is CASSLGGGIGYTF. Written as DNA, the CDR3 is TGTGCCAGCAGCTTAGGGGGGGGGATCGGCTACACCTTC.

The chain combines TRBV6-5 with TRBJ1-6; tentative D call: TRBD1 (5 bases). The germline V and J ends were trimmed by 11 bases and 0 bases, with 14 bases remaining between them. CDR1 MNHEY and CDR2 SVGAGI come from the germline V gene. The CDR3 length is 15 residues. CDR3: CAGSRGSSYNSPLHF. The CDR3 coding sequence is TGTGCCGGAAGCCGGGGCAGCTCCTATAATTCACCCCTCCACTTT.

The chain couples TRBV2 to TRBJ1-2; unclear D gene. The CDR3 runs 14 residues. Germline V CDR1 and CDR2: SNHLY, FYNNEI. The germline V and J ends were trimmed by 7 bases and 6 bases, with 18 bases remaining between them. The DNA of the CDR3 is TGTGCCAGCATGCCCCCCGCGTCTCTCAATGGCTACACCTTC. Translating it yields CASMPPASLNGYTF. Filled out from reference TRBV2 and TRBJ1-2, the complete variable domain reads EPEVTQTPSHQVTQMGQEVILRCVPISNHLYFYWYRQILGQKVEFLVSFYNNEISEKSEIFDDQFSVERPDGSNFTLKIRSTKLEDSAMYFCASMPPASLNGYTFGSGTRLTVV.

This clone occurred once. The rearrangement uses TRBV6-5 and TRBJ1-2, with 9 bases identical to TRBD1. The CDR3 is made up of 12 amino acids. V was clipped by 8 bases and J by 7 bases; unmatched bases: 5. Germline loops: CDR1 MNHEY, CDR2 SVGAGI. CDR3 amino acids: CASRTGGVGYTF. Written as DNA, the CDR3 is TGTGCCAGCCGAACAGGGGGCGTTGGCTACACCTTC.

This chain joins TRBV18 and TRBJ2-1, with TRBD2 matching 8 bases. Germline V gene data show CDR1 as KGHSH and CDR2 as LQKENI. The CDR3 runs 17 residues. V trimming: 0 bases; J trimming: 1 base; junction bases outside the gene matches: 5. DNA for the CDR3: TGTGCCAGCTCACCACCAAGCGGGGGTTTATCCTACAATGAGCAGTTCTTC. Its translation is CASSPPSGGLSYNEQFF.

The rearrangement links TRBV5-4 to TRBJ2-4; 10 bases are shared with TRBD2. The CDR3 totals 14 residues. Looked up from germline, CDR1 is SGHNT and CDR2 is YYREEE (reference sequence). V was pared by 3 bases and J by 8 bases, with 5 bases of the junction left unmatched. CDR3 in DNA: TGTGCCAGCAGCTCAAGCGGGGGGGCATACATTCAGTACTTC. Its translation: CASSSSGGAYIQYF.

The V gene is TRBV6-5, the J gene TRBJ2-7; D remains unclear. Trimming took 7 bases from V and 0 from J, leaving 16 bases between them. The CDR3 sequence is 15 residues long. The germline gives CDR1 MNHEY, CDR2 SVGAGI. The CDR3 DNA is TGTGCCAGCATCCCCCGGCTCACAGTCTCCTACGAGCAGTACTTC. Amino acids: CASIPRLTVSYEQYF.

The chain joins TRBV6-6 to TRBJ2-4; 8 bases match TRBD1. The CDR3 is 15 amino acids. Losses at the gene ends were 2 bases for V and 3 bases for J; bases not matched to a gene: 3. Germline-derived CDR1 and CDR2 are MNHNY and SVGAGI (reference sequence). In DNA form, the CDR3 reads TGTGCCAGCAGTTACGCACAGGGGGGCAAAAACATTCAGTACTTC. Its translation: CASSYAQGGKNIQYF.

J is TRBJ2-3 and V is TRBV5-1, with D perhaps being TRBD1 or TRBD2 (6 bases each). Deletions cut 2 bases from V and 4 bases from J, with 17 bases between. This CDR3 has 16 amino acids. Germline CDR1 reads SGHRS; CDR2 reads YFSETQ. The CDR3 DNA sequence: TGCGCCAGCAGCTTAGGTCGGACAGCTAGCGCAGATACGCAGTATTTT. It specifies CASSLGRTASADTQYF.

The rearrangement links TRBV7-2 to TRBJ1-1; D unclear. The CDR3 has 12 amino acids. Per germline, CDR1 SGHTA and CDR2 FQGNSA. The ends were cut back, 1 base at V and 4 bases at J, with 4 bases in the middle. CDR3 DNA: TGTGCCAGCAGCTTAGGGTCCACTGAAGCTTTCTTT. Translating gives CASSLGSTEAFF.

The rearrangement links TRBV18 to TRBJ2-7; no definite D call. V lost 0 bases and J lost 4, with 7 bases in between. Germline CDR1 and CDR2: KGHSH and LQKENI. The CDR3 contains 13 residues. The DNA for the CDR3 is TGTGCCAGCTCACCACCGAACGAGTACGAGCAGTACTTC. The encoded protein is CASSPPNEYEQYF.

The CDR3 nucleotides read TGTGCCAGTAGTATAGACTGGCGGGGGTACGAGCAGTACTTC. Residues: CASSIDWRGYEQYF. The chain carries TRBV19 and TRBJ2-7, with TRBD2 identical over 7 bases. Germline V gives CDR1 LNHDA, CDR2 SQIVND (reference sequence). The V gene end was trimmed by 0 bases and the J gene end by 4 bases; junction bases not matched to a gene: 3. The CDR3 runs 14 residues.

V is TRBV15 and J is TRBJ2-1; no reliable D call. With 0 bases removed from V and 16 bases from J, the gap between germline ends came to 19 bases. Germline CDR1 is LNHNV and CDR2 is YYDKDF (reference sequence). This CDR3 region has 14 residues. The CDR3 bases are TGTGCCACCAGCAGAGATAGGAACAGCCGCGAGCGTTTCTTC. Translating gives CATSRDRNSRERFF.

The V call is TRBV4-3, the J call TRBJ2-2; 9 nucleotides align to TRBD1. V was clipped by 2 bases and J by 8 bases; unmatched bases: 9. The germline CDR1 and CDR2 sequences are LGHNA and YSLEER. The CDR3 is 16 residues long. In DNA form, the CDR3 reads TGCGCCAGCAGCCAATTTGGGACAGGGATGGGGGGGGAGCTGTTTTTT. Protein: CASSQFGTGMGGELFF.

This clone showed up just once. This chain joins TRBV5-4 and TRBJ2-5, with 11 bases aligning to TRBD2. This CDR3 region has 12 residues. Germline CDR1 reads SGHNT; CDR2 reads YYREEE (reference sequence). Losses at the gene ends were 7 bases for V and 7 bases for J; bases not matched to a gene: 3. CDR3 region: CASGSGGGTQYF. Written as DNA, the CDR3 is TGTGCCAGCGGTAGCGGGGGGGGGACCCAGTACTTC.

Worth noting for this clone: Compared with germline, one end of the junction differs, possibly owing to a read error. The V and J genes are TRBV2 and TRBJ2-3, with 7 bases lining up with TRBD2. This CDR3 is built from 14 residues. In germline, CDR1 is SNHLY, CDR2 FYNNEI. CDR3 coding DNA: TGTGCCAGCCGTGAACGGGGGGGCACAGATACGCAGTATTTT. Amino acids: CASRERGGTDTQYF. The full variable domain, rest sourced from reference TRBV2 and TRBJ2-3, is EPEVTQTPSHQVTQMGQEVILRCVPISNHLYFYWYRQILGQKVEFLVSFYNNEISEKSEIFDDQFSVERPDGSNFTLKIRSTKLEDSAMYFCASRERGGTDTQYFGPGTRLTVL.

CDR3 sequence reads: CTGGRWSSYEQYF. CDR3 in DNA: TGTACCGGCGGTAGGTGGAGCTCCTACGAGCAGTACTTC. The J gene is TRBJ2-5, the V gene TRBV27; no clear D. The assigned J gene may be wrong: the sequence end matches TRBJ2-7 better. Looked up from germline, CDR1 is MNHEY and CDR2 is SMNVEV (reference sequence). This CDR3 is built from 13 residues.

The chain recombines TRBV7-9 with TRBJ2-3, with D tentatively TRBD2 (6 bases). The CDR3 spans 14 residues. In germline, CDR1 is SEHNR, CDR2 FQNEAQ (reference sequence). V was trimmed by 4 bases and J by 10 bases, leaving 18 bases between them. This CDR3 reads CASSSSGLPPPQYF. CDR3 DNA sequence: TGTGCCAGCAGCTCTTCGGGACTCCCTCCGCCGCAGTATTTT.